What follows are 28 T cell receptor beta chains derived from one specimen sequenced in a study of T cells in Graves' hyperthyroidism and ophthalmopathy. Amplified regions were TCR beta CDR3 sequences from RNA transcripts. Researchers ran a first-round RT-PCR on the TCR CDR3 using the HTBI primer set. TCRdb independently ran MiXCR on the multiplex PCR reads; one entry per CDR3 protein. This sample yields about 640,000 distinct CDR3 sequences, of which 20% to 25% are seen a single time; 34% belongs to the top ten. Input material: blood. These TCRs come from a man younger than 40 with Graves' ophthalmopathy.

There are many counts of this clonotype. The gene calls are TRBV28 and TRBJ1-1; 8 positions match TRBD1. Germline-derived CDR1 and CDR2 are MDHEN and SYDVKM. The CDR3 length is 15 residues. Losses at the gene ends were 5 bases for V and 0 bases for J; bases not matched to a gene: 5. The CDR3 bases are TGTGCCAGCAGTGACGACAGGGGCATGAACACTGAAGCTTTCTTT. This codes for CASSDDRGMNTEAFF.

V usage is TRBV12-3 or TRBV12-4 and J usage is TRBJ2-7; D uncertain. The CDR3 has 14 residues. Trimming took 2 bases from V and 1 from J, leaving 9 bases between them. The DNA of the CDR3 is TGTGCCAGCAGTTTAATAGGCACTTCCTACGAGCAGTACTTC. Protein product: CASSLIGTSYEQYF.

For this clonotype: Given a much more abundant clone one base away, this may be a read error. The chain links TRBV20-1 to TRBJ2-7; D perhaps matches TRBD1 (6 bases). Germline assignment: CDR1 DFQATT and CDR2 SNEGSKA (reference sequence). The CDR3 covers 14 residues. The CDR3 is CSARGSGTLYEQCF. The CDR3 nucleotides are TGCAGTGCTAGAGGTTCAGGGACACTTTACGAGCAGTGCTTC.

This clonotype was seen ten or more times. The chain employs TRBV6-6 and TRBJ1-1; D gene ambiguous. V lost 2 bases and J 0 bases, leaving 7 bases between the germline ends. This CDR3 is 14 amino acids long. The germline gives CDR1 MNHNY, CDR2 SVGAGI (reference sequence). The CDR3 region has the DNA TGTGCCAGCAGTTACCCCGGATTGAACACTGAAGCTTTCTTT. Translated, it gives CASSYPGLNTEAFF.

In its sample, this clonotype was seen many times. This chain joins TRBV3-1 and TRBJ1-3; 10 nucleotides agree with TRBD1. Germline trimming cut 5 bases from V and 5 bases from J; bases unmatched to any gene: 3. The CDR3 is made up of 14 amino acids. Germline values: CDR1 LGHDT, CDR2 YNNKEL (reference sequence). The CDR3 reads CASSGTGVRNTIYF. The CDR3 nucleotides read TGTGCCAGCAGCGGGACAGGGGTTAGAAACACCATATATTTT.

This clonotype was picked up a small number of times. The CDR3 is CASSPTGTVSSGNTIYF. The CDR3 nucleotides read TGTGCCAGCTCACCAACCGGGACCGTAAGCTCTGGAAACACCATATATTTT. The rearrangement joins TRBV18 to TRBJ1-3; a weak D match, TRBD1 (5 bases). This CDR3 is 17 amino acids long. Germline V gives CDR1 KGHSH, CDR2 LQKENI. V lost 2 bases to trimming and J lost 0 bases, with 14 bases between them.

V usage is TRBV27 and J usage is TRBJ1-5; D is unclear. This CDR3 is 15 amino acids long. CDR1 and CDR2 from the germline V gene are MNHEY and SMNVEV (reference sequence). V was shortened by 2 bases and J by 0 bases, with 8 bases between the two germline ends. The CDR3 region is CASSLRHPSNQPQHF. The CDR3 bases are TGTGCCAGCAGTTTACGACATCCTAGCAATCAGCCCCAGCATTTT.

In its sample, this clonotype was seen once. The CDR3 protein is CASSLGTSGHSYNEQFF. The CDR3 bases are TGCGCCAGCAGCCTCGGGACTAGCGGGCACTCCTACAATGAGCAGTTCTTC. J is TRBJ2-1 and V is TRBV4-3; 12 bases are shared with TRBD2. This CDR3 region has 17 residues. Losses at the gene ends were 4 bases for V and 0 bases for J; bases not matched to a gene: 4. Per germline, CDR1 LGHNA and CDR2 YSLEER.

V and J are TRBV29-1 and TRBJ2-7; 7 positions agree with TRBD2. V was pared by 8 bases and J by 2 bases, with 9 bases of the junction left unmatched. Germline V CDR1 and CDR2: SQVTM, ANQGSEA. This CDR3 comprises 13 residues. The CDR3 is CSWLIGGTYEQYF. CDR3 nucleotides: TGCAGCTGGTTGATCGGGGGGACCTACGAGCAGTACTTC.

This clonotype was seen a few times. The chain uses TRBV5-1 and TRBJ1-2, with D possibly being TRBD1 (5 bases). CDR1 SGHRS and CDR2 YFSETQ come from the germline V gene. This CDR3 contains 15 residues. Trimming took 3 bases from V and 6 from J, leaving 18 bases between them. The CDR3 region is CASSSSTGYGDGYTF. CDR3 sequence (DNA): TGCGCCAGCAGCTCCTCAACAGGTTATGGGGATGGCTACACCTTC.

This clonotype was recorded a few times. The chain employs TRBV11-1 and TRBJ2-7; 7 bases line up with TRBD2. Germline V gene lookup returns CDR1 SGHAT and CDR2 FQDESV (reference sequence). With 1 base clipped from V and 4 bases from J, the junction kept 7 bases outside the gene matches. The CDR3 runs 15 residues. The CDR3 protein is CASSLEGGREYEQYF. The DNA of the CDR3 is TGTGCCAGCAGCTTAGAGGGCGGGAGAGAATACGAGCAGTACTTC.

Only a few counts were recorded for this clonotype. The chain uses TRBV15 and TRBJ1-5, with no clear D. This CDR3 is 15 amino acids long. Per germline, CDR1 LNHNV and CDR2 YYDKDF (reference sequence). V lost 1 base and J 3 bases, leaving 10 bases between the germline ends. The CDR3 reads CATSRGWQYNQPQHF. CDR3 in DNA: TGTGCCACCAGCAGAGGGTGGCAGTACAATCAGCCCCAGCATTTT.

This sequence joins TRBV20-1 and TRBJ1-2; D is unresolved. V dropped 5 bases and J dropped 8 bases, with 9 bases sitting between them. The germline gives CDR1 DFQATT, CDR2 SNEGSKA (reference sequence). The CDR3 covers 10 residues. The CDR3 loop is CSADYQGYTF. DNA for the CDR3: TGCAGTGCTGATTATCAGGGCTACACCTTC.

This clonotype showed up just a few times. The V and J genes are TRBV15 and TRBJ2-5, with TRBD2 as a possible D gene (5 bases). V was clipped by 3 bases and J by 4 bases, with 12 bases between them. CDR3 length: 14 amino acids. Per the germline V gene, CDR1 is LNHNV and CDR2 is YYDKDF (reference sequence). This chain's CDR3 is CATSRVGKSETQYF. CDR3 coding DNA: TGTGCCACCAGCAGGGTCGGGAAATCAGAGACCCAGTACTTC.

This chain links TRBV18 with TRBJ2-3; TRBD1 is a possible D gene (5 bases). The germline V and J ends were trimmed by 2 bases and 5 bases, with 17 bases remaining between them. The CDR3 is 16 amino acids. Germline V CDR1 and CDR2: KGHSH, LQKENI. This CDR3 reads CASSPNLQVALDTQYF. The CDR3 DNA sequence: TGTGCCAGCTCACCAAATCTACAGGTAGCCTTAGATACGCAGTATTTT.

This clonotype was counted ten times or more. The V and J genes are TRBV2 and TRBJ2-7, with D tentatively TRBD1 or TRBD2 (5 bases each). Trimming took off 4 bases at V and 5 bases at J, with 12 bases between the two ends. CDR1 is SNHLY, CDR2 FYNNEI, per germline. This CDR3 has 13 residues. CDR3 in amino acids: CASSVVRENEQYF. In DNA form, the CDR3 reads TGTGCCAGCAGTGTGGTCAGGGAGAACGAGCAGTACTTC.

This clonotype was observed a few times. The chain joins TRBV2 to TRBJ2-7; maybe TRBD2 (5 bases). The CDR3 sequence is 13 residues long. Trimming shortened V by 3 bases and J by 5 bases, and 11 bases separated the two germline ends. CDR1 and CDR2 from the germline V gene are SNHLY and FYNNEI. CDR3 residues: CASSDSQRDEQYF. DNA of the CDR3: TGTGCCAGCAGTGACTCGCAGAGGGACGAGCAGTACTTC.

This chain joins TRBV20-1 and TRBJ2-7, with TRBD1 as a possible D gene (5 bases). This CDR3 spans 15 amino acids. Germline assignment: CDR1 DFQATT and CDR2 SNEGSKA (reference sequence). Trimming cost V 1 base and J 1 base, with 14 bases left between them. In DNA form, the CDR3 reads TGCAGTGCTAGAGGGGGCGGTGCACCTTCCTACGAGCAGTACTTC. Translated, it gives CSARGGGAPSYEQYF.

This clonotype has more than one count but fewer than ten. The chain couples TRBV30 to TRBJ1-5, with D unresolved. Germline V CDR1 and CDR2: GTSNPN, SVGIG (reference sequence). The CDR3 contains 12 residues. Trimming cost V 6 bases and J 5 bases, with 11 bases left between them. CDR3 in DNA: TGTGCCTGCCAAAGCGGGGATCAGCCCCAGCATTTT. Translation gives CACQSGDQPQHF.

The rearrangement links TRBV7-9 to TRBJ2-4, with D possibly being TRBD1 (5 bases). V was trimmed by 1 base and J by 7 bases, leaving 11 bases between them. This CDR3 is built from 14 residues. The V gene's germline CDR1 is SEHNR and CDR2 FQNEAQ (reference sequence). The CDR3 DNA reads TGTGCCAGCAGCTTAGGCCAGGGTTGGAACATTCAGTACTTC. This translates into CASSLGQGWNIQYF.

Ten or more counts support this clonotype. The chain is built from TRBV6-1 and TRBJ2-3; TRBD2 matches at 11 bases. V lost 9 bases to trimming and J lost 0 bases; unmatched junction nucleotides: 2. Germline lookup yields CDR1 MNHNS and CDR2 SASEGT. The CDR3 runs to 14 residues. The CDR3 region has the DNA TGTGCCAGTAGCGGGAGGGCTAGCACAGATACGCAGTATTTT. It encodes CASSGRASTDTQYF.

This chain joins TRBV28 and TRBJ2-2; D possibly matches TRBD1 or TRBD2 (5 bases each). V dropped 7 bases and J dropped 1 base, with 16 bases sitting between them. The CDR3 spans 16 residues. CDR1 and CDR2 (germline): MDHEN, SYDVKM. Here the CDR3 reads CASTPGQGKNTGELFF. CDR3 nucleotide sequence: TGTGCCAGCACCCCGGGGCAAGGAAAGAACACCGGGGAGCTGTTTTTT.

This clonotype has just a few counts. V and J are TRBV9 and TRBJ1-1; no clear D. The CDR3 extends over 14 amino acids. Germline-derived CDR1 and CDR2 are SGDLS and YYNGEE. Trimming pared 1 base from V and 0 bases from J, leaving 7 bases between. CDR3 coding DNA: TGTGCCAGCAGCGTATCCGGCATGAACACTGAAGCTTTCTTT. Protein: CASSVSGMNTEAFF.

Notes on this clonotype: Since a much larger clone is just one base distant, this may be a read error. The CDR3 nucleotides are TGTGCCAGTGGTATAGGGTACACTGAAGCTTTCTTT. The encoded protein is CASGIGYTEAFF. The rearrangement links TRBV19 to TRBJ1-1, with no clear D. Per the germline V gene, CDR1 is LNHDA and CDR2 is SQIVND (reference sequence). The length of the CDR3 is 12 residues.

The V call is TRBV28, the J call TRBJ2-7; 7 bases match TRBD1. The CDR3 has 14 residues. In germline, CDR1 is MDHEN, CDR2 SYDVKM. V lost 6 bases, J lost 2 bases, and 7 bases stayed unmatched. The chain's CDR3 is CASSAPQGTYEQYF. CDR3 DNA: TGTGCCAGCAGCGCACCACAGGGGACCTACGAGCAGTACTTC.

This sequence joins TRBV7-6 and TRBJ2-1; 8 bases are a match to TRBD1. In germline, CDR1 is SGHVS, CDR2 FNYEAQ. The ends lost 5 bases at V and 4 bases at J; junction bases unmatched: 10. The CDR3 consists of 16 residues. CDR3 region: CASSIPRGLSYNEQFF. DNA for the CDR3: TGTGCCAGCAGCATACCCAGGGGGCTCTCGTACAATGAGCAGTTCTTC.

This clonotype appeared a few times. The chain has TRBV28 and TRBJ1-1; weak D call: TRBD1 (6 bases). Trimming removed 6 bases from V and 8 bases from J, with 10 bases in between. The CDR3 has 11 residues. Germline loops: CDR1 MDHEN, CDR2 SYDVKM. CDR3 nucleotide sequence: TGTGCCAGCAGGTTAGGGACAGAAGCTTTCTTT. It encodes CASRLGTEAFF.

The gene calls are TRBV4-3 and TRBJ2-5; D tentatively fits TRBD1 or TRBD2 (6 bases each). There are 13 residues in the CDR3. Between the trimmed V and J ends, which lost 0 bases and 9 bases, there was a span of 11 bases. Germline CDR1 is LGHNA and CDR2 is YSLEER. The CDR3 sequence: CASSQEGAGPQYF. As DNA, the CDR3 is TGCGCCAGCAGCCAAGAGGGGGCGGGACCCCAGTACTTC.